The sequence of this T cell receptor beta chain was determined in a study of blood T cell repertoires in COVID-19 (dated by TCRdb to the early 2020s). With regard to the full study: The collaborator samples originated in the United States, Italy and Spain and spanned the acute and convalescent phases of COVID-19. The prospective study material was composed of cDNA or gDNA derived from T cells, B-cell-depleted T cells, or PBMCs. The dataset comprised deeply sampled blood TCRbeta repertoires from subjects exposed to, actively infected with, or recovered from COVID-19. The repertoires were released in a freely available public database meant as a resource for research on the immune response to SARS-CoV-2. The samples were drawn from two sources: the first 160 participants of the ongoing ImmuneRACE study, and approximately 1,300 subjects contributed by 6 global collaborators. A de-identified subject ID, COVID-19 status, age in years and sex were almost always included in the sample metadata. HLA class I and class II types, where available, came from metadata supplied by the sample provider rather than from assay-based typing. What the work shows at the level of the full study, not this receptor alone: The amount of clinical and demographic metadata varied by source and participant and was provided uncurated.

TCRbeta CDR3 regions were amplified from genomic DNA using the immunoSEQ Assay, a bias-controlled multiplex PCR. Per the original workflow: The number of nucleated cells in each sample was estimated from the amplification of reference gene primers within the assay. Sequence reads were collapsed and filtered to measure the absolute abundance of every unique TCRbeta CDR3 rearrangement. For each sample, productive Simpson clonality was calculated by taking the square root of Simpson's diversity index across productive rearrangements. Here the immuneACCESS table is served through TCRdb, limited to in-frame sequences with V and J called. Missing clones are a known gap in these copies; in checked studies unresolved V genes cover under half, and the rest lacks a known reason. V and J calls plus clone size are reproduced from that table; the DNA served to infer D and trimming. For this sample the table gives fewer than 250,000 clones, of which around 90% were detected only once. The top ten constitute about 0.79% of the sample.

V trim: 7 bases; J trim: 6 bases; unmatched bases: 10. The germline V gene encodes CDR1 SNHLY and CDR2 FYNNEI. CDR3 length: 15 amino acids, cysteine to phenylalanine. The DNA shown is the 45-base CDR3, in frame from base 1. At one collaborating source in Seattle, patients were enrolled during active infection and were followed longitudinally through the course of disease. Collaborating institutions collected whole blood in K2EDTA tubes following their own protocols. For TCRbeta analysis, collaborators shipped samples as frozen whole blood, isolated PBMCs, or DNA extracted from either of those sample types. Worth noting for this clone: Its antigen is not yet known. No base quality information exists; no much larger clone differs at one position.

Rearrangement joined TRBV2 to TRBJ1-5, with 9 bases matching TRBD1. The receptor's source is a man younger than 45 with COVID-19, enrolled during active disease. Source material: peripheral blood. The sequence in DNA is TGTGCCAGCACCCGAACAGGGGGCGCAAGTCAGCCCCAGCATTTT. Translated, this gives CASTRTGGASQPQHF. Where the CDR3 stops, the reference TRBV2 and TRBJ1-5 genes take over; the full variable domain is EPEVTQTPSHQVTQMGQEVILRCVPISNHLYFYWYRQILGQKVEFLVSFYNNEISEKSEIFDDQFSVERPDGSNFTLKIRSTKLEDSAMYFCASTRTGGASQPQHFGDGTRLSIL.